This TCR beta chain was profiled in a study of T cells in Graves' hyperthyroidism and ophthalmopathy. Researchers took RNA transcripts and amplified the TCR beta CDR3 regions from them. The HTBI primer set served for first-round RT-PCR of the TCR CDR3. MiXCR was run by TCRdb on the multiplex PCR reads, yielding one entry per CDR3 protein. Of 300,000 to 500,000 distinct CDR3 sequences listed, over 13% were seen once; the top ten hold approximately 27%. Patients having uncontrolled infection, another autoimmune disease, pregnancy or lactation were not included. Germline CDR1 SQVTM, CDR2 ANQGSEA. The ends lost 1 base at V and 1 base at J; junction bases unmatched: 4. The CDR3 sequence is 15 residues long.

The rearrangement links TRBV29-1 to TRBJ2-1; 7 positions agree with TRBD2. The sample consisted of blood. This TCR was recovered from a man aged 45-65 years with Graves' ophthalmopathy. CDR3 residues: CSVEGGSGSYNEQFF. CDR3 DNA sequence: TGCAGCGTTGAAGGCGGGAGTGGTTCCTACAATGAGCAGTTCTTC.